This T cell receptor beta chain was recorded in a study of blood T cells in healthy people across ages. This CDR3 is 13 amino acids long. Trimming stripped 0 bases from V and 6 bases from J, with 9 bases between. In germline, CDR1 is SGHRS, CDR2 YFSETQ. Comment on this clonotype: Its target is unknown.

Study-wide findings and caveats: Donor CMV infection status was unknown, possibly confounding age-related changes in expanded clonotypes.

A second PCR of about 7 to 12 cycles used a sample-barcoded 5' primer and a J-beta primer mix. TCRdb re-called the 5' RACE reads through MiXCR, storing one row per CDR3 protein. This sample yields 600,000 to 1,000,000 distinct CDR3 sequences, of which roughly 64% are seen a single time; 22% belongs to the top ten. The chain links TRBV5-1 to TRBJ1-1; no definite D call. The sequence derives from a man aged 25-45 years in good health. Material for sequencing was blood. CDR3 coding DNA: TGCGCCAGCAGCTTGGGTGGGTTCCCTGAAGCTTTCTTT. It codes for CASSLGGFPEAFF.